This T cell receptor beta chain originates from a study of blood T cell repertoires in COVID-19. Background on the study: There were acute and convalescent COVID-19 samples, and they came from the United States, Italy and Spain.

Clones were read by immunoSEQ multiplex PCR, and TCRdb kept only the in-frame ones, dropping some. The sample has 100,000 to 150,000 clones; about four fifths are singletons. This CDR3 comprises 15 residues. Germline CDR1 and CDR2: KGHSH and LQKENI. Trimming took off 0 bases at V and 5 bases at J, with 13 bases between the two ends. This chain joins TRBV18 and TRBJ1-2; maybe TRBD1 (5 bases). Sequenced: peripheral blood. The origin of this receptor is a man in his fifties or sixties with acute or convalescent COVID-19. The DNA of the CDR3 is TGTGCCAGCTCACCACCGTTGGGGCCGACTTATGGCTACACCTTC. Its protein product is CASSPPLGPTYGYTF.